This TCR beta chain stems from a study of T cell repertoires in cytomegalovirus infection. This clonotype was observed many times. Its antigen remains unknown. TCRdb reprocessed the reads via MiXCR and lists one record per CDR3 protein. The sample carries 200,000 to 300,000 distinct CDR3 sequences, 9.1% recorded once. V lost 2 bases and J 1 base, leaving 12 bases between the germline ends. This CDR3 has 16 amino acids. The germline V gene encodes CDR1 SGHVS and CDR2 FQNEAQ. The study, taken as a whole, reports: Cumulative public TCR beta family frequency identified CMV carriers with the relevant HLA.

The chain joins TRBV7-8 to TRBJ1-5, with no clear D. Sequencing was performed on PBMCs. The sequence came from a human donor in good health (CMV status not recorded). Some clones in this sample may be carry-over from other donors' samples. The CDR3 DNA reads TGTGCCAGCAGCTTAATCCCAACGGCAAGCAATCAGCCCCAGCATTTT. Translated, it gives CASSLIPTASNQPQHF. The full variable domain, rest sourced from reference TRBV7-8 and TRBJ1-5, is GAGVSQSPRYKVAKRGQDVALRCDPISGHVSLFWYQQALGQGPEFLTYFQNEAQLDKSGLPSDRFFAERPEGSVSTLKIQRTQQEDSAVYLCASSLIPTASNQPQHFGDGTRLSIL.